The 32 T cell receptor beta chains below all came from one sample that was sequenced in a study of blood T cells in healthy people across ages. Next came a second PCR, run for roughly 7 to 12 cycles, which used a sample-barcoded 5' primer along with a J-beta primer mix. TCRdb reprocessed the 5' RACE reads with MiXCR, giving one entry per CDR3 protein. The data hold over 450,000 distinct CDR3 sequences, with 24% observed a single time. The data were also submitted as part of a second study, on T cells of mothers and their children.

The sample was blood. These receptors all come from a boy aged 5-17 years in good health.

The rearrangement links TRBV6-2 or TRBV6-3 to TRBJ1-6; D perhaps matches TRBD1 (6 bases). CDR3 length: 14 residues. The germline V gene encodes CDR1 MNHEY and CDR2 SVGEGT. V shed 5 bases and J shed 8 bases, with 13 bases lying between them. Written as DNA, the CDR3 is TGTGCCAGCAGTCGACAGGAGCTACATTCACCCCTCCACTTT. Protein: CASSRQELHSPLHF.

This clonotype has only a few counts. This chain joins TRBV12-3 or TRBV12-4 and TRBJ1-2, with D hard to call. There are 12 residues in the CDR3. V lost 1 base, J lost 6 bases, and 6 bases lay in between. In nucleotides, the CDR3 is TGTGCCAGCAGTTTAGGTTCAAATGGCTACACCTTC. It codes for CASSLGSNGYTF.

This clonotype was detected a few times. The chain joins TRBV12-3 or TRBV12-4 to TRBJ2-5, with D possibly matching TRBD1 (5 bases). This CDR3 spans 14 amino acids. V shed 5 bases and J shed 5 bases, with 15 bases lying between them. The CDR3 DNA follows: TGTGCCAGCAGTCAGCTGGGGCGCGTGGAGACCCAGTACTTC. Translated, it gives CASSQLGRVETQYF.

The gene calls are TRBV12-3 or TRBV12-4 and TRBJ2-1; TRBD2 is a possible D gene (5 bases). This CDR3 has 15 amino acids. Trimming removed 7 bases at V and 3 bases at J, with 16 bases between. The CDR3 coding sequence is TGTGCCAGCACACGATACGGGGTTTTCTACAATGAGCAGTTCTTC. Translated, it gives CASTRYGVFYNEQFF.

The J gene is TRBJ2-7, the V gene TRBV29-1; TRBD2 agrees at 7 bases. Germline V lookup: CDR1 SQVTM, CDR2 ANQGSEA. The junction had 9 bases not matched to a gene; V was cut back by 7 bases and J by 3 bases. The CDR3 has 13 residues. Here the CDR3 DNA reads TGCAGCGCCGTCCGGGGGGAAATCTACGAGCAGTACTTC. It codes for CSAVRGEIYEQYF.

The CDR3 DNA follows: TGTGCCAGCAGCTGCTTGTCATGGGGCAGACCCACCTACGAGCAGTACTTC. Its translation: CASSCLSWGRPTYEQYF. The rearrangement links TRBV7-8 to TRBJ2-7; D perhaps matches TRBD1 (5 bases). This CDR3 is built from 17 residues. V was pared by 4 bases and J by 2 bases, with 21 bases between. Germline CDR1 SGHVS, CDR2 FQNEAQ. Based on the CDR3 plus reference TRBV7-8 and TRBJ2-7, the full variable domain is GAGVSQSPRYKVAKRGQDVALRCDPISGHVSLFWYQQALGQGPEFLTYFQNEAQLDKSGLPSDRFFAERPEGSVSTLKIQRTQQEDSAVYLCASSCLSWGRPTYEQYFGPGTRLTVT.

This chain connects TRBV28 to TRBJ2-1; perhaps TRBD2 as D (6 bases). Germline CDR1 MDHEN, CDR2 SYDVKM. The CDR3 totals 18 residues. V lost 3 bases and J lost 0, with 18 bases in between. The CDR3 bases are TGTGCCAGCAGTTTTGGCGGGGCTAGACGGAGCTCCTACAATGAGCAGTTCTTC. As protein: CASSFGGARRSSYNEQFF. The whole variable domain, filled in from reference TRBV28 and TRBJ2-1, reads DVKVTQSSRYLVKRTGEKVFLECVQDMDHENMFWYRQDPGLGLRLIYFSYDVKMKEKGDIPEGYSVSREKKERFSLILESASTNQTSMYLCASSFGGARRSSYNEQFFGPGTRLTVL.

This clonotype was detected only a few times. The V call is TRBV2, the J call TRBJ1-4; 8 positions match TRBD1. With V trimmed by 4 bases and J by 4 bases, 5 bases remained unmatched. Germline values: CDR1 SNHLY, CDR2 FYNNEI. This CDR3 is built from 15 residues. In nucleotides, the CDR3 is TGTGCCAGCAGTGCAAGACAGGGGAATAATGAAAAACTGTTTTTT. Translating it yields CASSARQGNNEKLFF.

The table lists this clonotype with a few counts. J is TRBJ2-1 and V is TRBV20-1; D remains unclear. Germline values: CDR1 DFQATT, CDR2 SNEGSKA (reference sequence). This CDR3 comprises 13 residues. CDR3 in DNA: TGCAGCTGCCCCGGGCTTATCGGCAATGAGCAGTTCTTC. Translated, it gives CSCPGLIGNEQFF.

This clonotype was recorded at least ten times. The chain links TRBV25-1 to TRBJ2-1, with 12 nucleotides matching TRBD2. J was trimmed by 2 bases and V by 4 bases; bases with no gene match: 3. Germline V gives CDR1 MGHDK, CDR2 SYGVNS. The CDR3 is 16 amino acids. CDR3 bases: TGTGCCAGCAGTGCCCGGACTAGCGGGACCTACAATGAGCAGTTCTTC. It codes for CASSARTSGTYNEQFF.

This clonotype was seen repeatedly, ten times or more. The V gene is TRBV3-1, the J gene TRBJ2-1, with 10 bases identical to TRBD2. Looked up from germline, CDR1 is LGHDT and CDR2 is YNNKEL (reference sequence). The CDR3 is 16 amino acids. Trimming at V came to 2 bases and at J to 8 bases, leaving 9 bases not matched to a gene. Here the CDR3 DNA reads TGTGCCAGCAGCCAACTGGCTAGCGGGAGTTTCTATGAGCAGTTCTTC. Amino acid sequence: CASSQLASGSFYEQFF.

V is TRBV18 and J is TRBJ2-5; 7 bases are shared with TRBD1. The J call may be mistaken, given a closer DNA end match to TRBJ2-1. Germline V gene sequence: CDR1 KGHSH, CDR2 LQKENI. The CDR3 covers 13 residues. The CDR3 loop reads CASSSGQDGEQFF. DNA for the CDR3: TGTGCCAGCTCGTCAGGACAGGACGGTGAGCAGTTCTTC.

The V gene is TRBV5-6, the J gene TRBJ1-2, with D unclear. Trimming left V 0 bases short and J 7 bases short, with 16 bases between. The CDR3 sequence is 15 residues long. CDR1 and CDR2 (germline): SGHDT, YYEEEE. CDR3 DNA sequence: TGTGCCAGCAGCTTGGCCGGACCGAGGATGGGTGGCTACACCTTC. It encodes CASSLAGPRMGGYTF.

J is TRBJ2-5 and V is TRBV7-9; the D gene is possibly TRBD1 (5 bases). CDR1 and CDR2 (germline): SEHNR, FQNEAQ (reference sequence). V gave up 0 bases and J gave up 4 bases, with 15 bases separating them. CDR3 length: 16 amino acids. The CDR3 is CASSLAGSRVTETQYF. The CDR3 nucleotides read TGTGCCAGCAGCTTAGCAGGAAGCAGGGTAACAGAGACCCAGTACTTC. Full variable domain (rest looked up from reference TRBV7-9 and TRBJ2-5): DTGVSQNPRHKITKRGQNVTFRCDPISEHNRLYWYRQTLGQGPEFLTYFQNEAQLEKSRLLSDRFSAERPKGSFSTLEIQRTEQGDSAMYLCASSLAGSRVTETQYFGPGTRLLVL.

The table lists this clonotype with a few counts. The V and J genes are TRBV15 and TRBJ2-5, with D perhaps being TRBD1 or TRBD2 (5 bases each). V was cut by 6 bases and J by 2 bases, with 19 bases left in between. The CDR3 sequence is 16 residues long. Per the germline V gene, CDR1 is LNHNV and CDR2 is YYDKDF (reference sequence). The CDR3 spells CATSLLLVGTQETQYF. CDR3 sequence (DNA): TGTGCCACCAGTCTCCTATTGGTGGGGACGCAAGAGACCCAGTACTTC.

This chain uses TRBV7-9 with TRBJ2-5; D uncertain. CDR1 and CDR2 from the germline V gene are SEHNR and FQNEAQ (reference sequence). V was shortened by 5 bases and J by 4 bases, with 20 bases between the two germline ends. The CDR3 is made up of 16 amino acids. CDR3 residues: CASSPAGVDHRETQYF. As DNA, the CDR3 is TGTGCCAGCAGCCCAGCTGGAGTGGACCACCGAGAGACCCAGTACTTC.

This clonotype showed up just a few times. The V call is TRBV4-1, the J call TRBJ2-7; tentative D call: TRBD2 (5 bases). The CDR3 has 16 residues. CDR1 is MGHRA and CDR2 is YSYEKL in the germline V gene. V was shortened by 0 bases and J by 2 bases, with 14 bases between the two germline ends. CDR3 in amino acids: CASSQEVTGIPYEQYF. DNA for the CDR3: TGCGCCAGCAGCCAAGAAGTTACGGGGATCCCCTACGAGCAGTACTTC.

This clonotype came up a few times. The gene calls are TRBV4-1 and TRBJ2-3; TRBD2 matches at 9 bases. CDR3 length equals 17 residues. The V gene end was trimmed by 0 bases and the J gene end by 5 bases; junction bases not matched to a gene: 9. In germline, CDR1 is MGHRA, CDR2 YSYEKL. CDR3 coding DNA: TGCGCCAGCAGCCAAGAAACAGCGGGAGGAGTTAAAGATACGCAGTATTTT. This sequence encodes CASSQETAGGVKDTQYF.

The chain has TRBV10-3 and TRBJ2-7, with a tentative D call TRBD2 (5 bases). Judging by the DNA end, TRBJ2-1 fits better; the J call may be wrong. The V gene's germline CDR1 is ENHRY and CDR2 SYGVKD. This CDR3 comprises 14 residues. As DNA, the CDR3 is TGTGCCATCAGCCTGAGCGGCCTTAACAATGAGCAGTTCTTC. Translation gives CAISLSGLNNEQFF.

The sample holds one count of this clonotype. The chain combines TRBV29-1 with TRBJ1-1; no clear D gene. Trimming shortened V by 3 bases and J by 0 bases, and 8 bases separated the two germline ends. From germline, CDR1 is SQVTM and CDR2 ANQGSEA. The CDR3 is made up of 13 amino acids. In DNA form, the CDR3 reads TGCAGCGTTGAGGGGAAGATGAACACTGAAGCTTTCTTT. Protein: CSVEGKMNTEAFF.

This clonotype was found many times. The genes are TRBV7-2 and TRBJ2-6; tentatively, D is TRBD1 (5 bases). This CDR3 has 16 residues. Germline CDR1 and CDR2: SGHTA and FQGNSA. V was cut by 5 bases and J by 3 bases, with 14 bases left in between. The CDR3 sequence is CASSPRRGIGANVLTF. The CDR3 DNA reads TGTGCCAGCAGCCCACGTAGGGGAATTGGGGCCAACGTCCTGACTTTC.

This clonotype was found a few times. Written as DNA, the CDR3 is TGTGCCAGCAGTATTTATTCGGGACCTTACAATGAGCAGTTCTTC. It is translated as CASSIYSGPYNEQFF. The chain couples TRBV12-3 or TRBV12-4 to TRBJ2-1; D could derive from TRBD1 or TRBD2 (5 bases each). V lost 5 bases and J 4 bases, leaving 15 bases between the germline ends. The CDR3 sequence is 15 residues long.

About this clonotype itself: Germline and junction disagree at one end, which may indicate a read error. The chain recombines TRBV28 with TRBJ2-3; D gene unclear. Germline V CDR1 and CDR2: MDHEN, SYDVKM. CDR3 length equals 13 residues. CDR3 coding DNA: TGCGCCAGCAGTTCCGGCCGACGGGATACGCAGTATTTT. Protein sequence: CASSSGRRDTQYF.

This chain joins TRBV28 and TRBJ2-1, with TRBD2 as a possible D gene (6 bases). The CDR3 totals 16 residues. Trimming stripped 4 bases from V and 4 bases from J, with 17 bases between. Germline values: CDR1 MDHEN, CDR2 SYDVKM. CDR3 DNA: TGTGCCAGCAGTTCCCCCGCCCCGGGGGATTACAATGAGCAGTTCTTC. It specifies CASSSPAPGDYNEQFF.

This clonotype turned up a few times. The gene calls are TRBV7-9 and TRBJ1-4, with no clear D. The germline CDR1 and CDR2 sequences are SEHNR and FQNEAQ (reference sequence). V was cut by 0 bases and J by 3 bases, with 5 bases left in between. The CDR3 loop spans 14 amino acids. CDR3 sequence: CASSLAGSNEKLFF. CDR3 DNA sequence: TGTGCCAGCAGCTTAGCAGGGTCTAATGAAAAACTGTTTTTT.

This chain uses TRBV5-5 with TRBJ2-1; D is possibly TRBD2 (5 bases). The germline CDR1 and CDR2 sequences are SGHKS and YYEKEE (reference sequence). The length of the CDR3 is 16 residues. V was shortened by 2 bases and J by 0 bases, with 12 bases between the two germline ends. CDR3 in amino acids: CASSFQLGSSYNEQFF. CDR3 DNA: TGTGCCAGCAGCTTTCAATTGGGGAGCTCCTACAATGAGCAGTTCTTC.

This clonotype turned up a few times. The chain links TRBV5-4 to TRBJ2-1; 7 positions agree with TRBD1. CDR3 length equals 14 residues. After removal of 1 base from V and 10 bases from J, the junction contained 8 bases not matched to a gene. Germline CDR1 is SGHNT and CDR2 is YYREEE (reference sequence). CDR3 in amino acids: CASSLRDRGGEQFF. DNA of the CDR3: TGTGCCAGCAGCTTGCGGGACAGAGGAGGAGAGCAGTTCTTC. Combining the CDR3 with reference TRBV5-4 and TRBJ2-1 gives the whole variable domain ETGVTQSPTHLIKTRGQQVTLRCSSQSGHNTVSWYQQALGQGPQFIFQYYREEENGRGNFPPRFSGLQFPNYSSELNVNALELDDSALYLCASSLRDRGGEQFFGPGTRLTVL.

This clonotype was seen a few times. In DNA, the CDR3 is TGTGCCAGCAGCCAAGGGTCGTGGGCCGAGCAGTACTTC. Its protein product is CASSQGSWAEQYF. The chain combines TRBV14 with TRBJ2-7, with D hard to call. V lost 1 base and J lost 6, with 10 bases in between. Germline CDR1 is SGHDN and CDR2 is FVKESK. This CDR3 is built from 13 residues.

The chain uses TRBV7-3 and TRBJ2-1, with 13 positions matching TRBD2. Germline V CDR1 and CDR2: SGHTA, FQGTGA. The CDR3 is 17 amino acids. Germline trimming cut 4 bases from V and 7 bases from J; bases unmatched to any gene: 10. CDR3 nucleotide sequence: TGTGCCAGCAGCTCAGTCGGACTAGCGGGAGTTTCGAATGAGCAGTTCTTC. This translates into CASSSVGLAGVSNEQFF.

The chain couples TRBV20-1 to TRBJ1-1; a possible D gene is TRBD1 (5 bases). V was shortened by 4 bases and J by 10 bases, with 13 bases between the two germline ends. From germline, CDR1 is DFQATT and CDR2 SNEGSKA (reference sequence). The CDR3 length is 11 residues. CDR3 coding DNA: TGCAGTGCTACCCCAGGGAGCGGAGCTTTCTTT. Its protein is CSATPGSGAFF.

The chain is built from TRBV20-1 and TRBJ1-1, with D unclear. This CDR3 comprises 11 residues. Germline loops: CDR1 DFQATT, CDR2 SNEGSKA (reference sequence). The ends were cut back, 4 bases at V and 1 base at J, with 4 bases in the middle. The DNA of the CDR3 is TGCAGTGCTACCCAGAACACTGAAGCTTTCTTT. Residues: CSATQNTEAFF.

A few counts support this clonotype. The V call is TRBV11-2, the J call TRBJ2-1; D may match TRBD1 or TRBD2 (5 bases each). V lost 5 bases to trimming and J lost 6 bases, with 17 bases between them. The germline CDR1 and CDR2 sequences are SGHAT and FQNNGV. CDR3 length equals 15 residues. The CDR3 coding sequence is TGTGCCAGCAGCCCCTTAACGGGACGGCGCAATGAGCAGTTCTTC. It is translated as CASSPLTGRRNEQFF.